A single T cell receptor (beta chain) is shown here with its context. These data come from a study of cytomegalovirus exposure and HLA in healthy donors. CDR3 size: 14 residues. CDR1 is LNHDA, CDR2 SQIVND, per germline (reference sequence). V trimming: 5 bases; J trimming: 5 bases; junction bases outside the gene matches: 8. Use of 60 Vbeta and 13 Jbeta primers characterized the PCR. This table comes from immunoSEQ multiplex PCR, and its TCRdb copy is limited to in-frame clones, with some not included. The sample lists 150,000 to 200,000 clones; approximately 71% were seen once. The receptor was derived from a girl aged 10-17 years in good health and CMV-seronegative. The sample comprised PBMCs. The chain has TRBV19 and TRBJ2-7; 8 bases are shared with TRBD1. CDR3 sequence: CASSPGQGWNEQYF. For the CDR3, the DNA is TGTGCCAGTAGTCCCGGACAGGGATGGAACGAGCAGTACTTC.